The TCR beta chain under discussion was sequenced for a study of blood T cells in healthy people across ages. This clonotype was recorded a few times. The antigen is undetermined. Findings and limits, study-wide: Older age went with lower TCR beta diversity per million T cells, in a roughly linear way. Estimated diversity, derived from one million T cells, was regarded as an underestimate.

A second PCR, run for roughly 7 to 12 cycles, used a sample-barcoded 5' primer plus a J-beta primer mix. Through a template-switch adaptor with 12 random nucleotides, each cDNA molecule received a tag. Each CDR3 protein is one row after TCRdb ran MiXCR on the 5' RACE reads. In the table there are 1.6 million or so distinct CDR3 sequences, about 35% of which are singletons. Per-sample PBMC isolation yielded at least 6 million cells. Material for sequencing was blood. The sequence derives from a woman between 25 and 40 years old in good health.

The CDR3 region is CASSAAGAPTDTQYF. DNA of the CDR3: TGTGCCAGCAGCGCAGCGGGAGCTCCCACAGATACGCAGTATTTT. The rearrangement links TRBV5-6 to TRBJ2-3; 8 nucleotides align to TRBD2. Germline-derived CDR1 and CDR2 are SGHDT and YYEEEE. V was pared by 4 bases and J by 2 bases, with 6 bases of the junction left unmatched. The CDR3 totals 15 residues.